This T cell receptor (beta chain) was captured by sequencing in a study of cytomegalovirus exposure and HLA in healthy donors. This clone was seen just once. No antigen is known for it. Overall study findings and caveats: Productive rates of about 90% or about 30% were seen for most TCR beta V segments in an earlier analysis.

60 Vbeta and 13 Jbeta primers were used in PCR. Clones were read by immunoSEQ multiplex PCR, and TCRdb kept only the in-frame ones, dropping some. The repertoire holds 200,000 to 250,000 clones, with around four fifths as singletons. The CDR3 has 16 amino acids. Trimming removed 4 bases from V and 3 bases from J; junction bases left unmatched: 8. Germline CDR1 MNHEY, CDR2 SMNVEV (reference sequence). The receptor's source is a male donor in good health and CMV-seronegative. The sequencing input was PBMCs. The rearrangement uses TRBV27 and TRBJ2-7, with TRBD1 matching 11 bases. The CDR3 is CASSYTAGTGGYEQYF. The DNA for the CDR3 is TGTGCCAGCAGTTACACCGCCGGGACAGGGGGCTACGAGCAGTACTTC.